Below, 3 T cell receptor beta chains from the same sample are listed, as sequenced in a study of PD-1 blockade in classical Hodgkin lymphoma. Every patient relapsed after autologous stem cell transplantation, and brentuximab vedotin exposure varied. TCRdb's copy holds only in-frame clones and misses some; the assay was immunoSEQ multiplex PCR. The sample yields tens of thousands of clones, over 65% seen once. The material was peripheral blood mononuclear cells (PBMCs), obtained before the second cycle of nivolumab. These receptors all stem from a human donor with classical Hodgkin lymphoma.

J is TRBJ2-3 and V is TRBV18; 9 bases line up with TRBD1. CDR3 length equals 15 residues. Looked up from germline, CDR1 is KGHSH and CDR2 is LQKENI. Trimming cost V 5 bases and J 4 bases; bases outside gene matches: 7. The DNA for the CDR3 is TGTGCCAGCTCATCCGGGACAGGGTCGTCAGATACGCAGTATTTT. It codes for CASSSGTGSSDTQYF.

Here the CDR3 reads CAMGTGRYEQYF. The CDR3 nucleotides are TGTGCCATGGGGACAGGGAGGTACGAGCAGTACTTC. The chain uses TRBV10-3 and TRBJ2-7; 9 bases align to TRBD1. V was clipped by 9 bases and J by 4 bases; unmatched bases: 4. CDR1 is ENHRY and CDR2 is SYGVKD in the germline V gene. The CDR3 consists of 12 residues.

This chain connects TRBV9 to TRBJ2-3; no clear D. Germline V gene data show CDR1 as SGDLS and CDR2 as YYNGEE. V lost 2 bases, J lost 1 base, and 11 bases lay in between. This CDR3 is 15 amino acids long. The CDR3 spells CASSVFGQRTDTQYF. The CDR3 region has the DNA TGTGCCAGCAGCGTGTTCGGCCAGCGCACAGATACGCAGTATTTT. The whole variable domain, filled in from reference TRBV9 and TRBJ2-3, reads DSGVTQTPKHLITATGQRVTLRCSPRSGDLSVYWYQQSLDQGLQFLIQYYNGEERAKGNILERFSAQQFPDLHSELNLSSLELGDSALYFCASSVFGQRTDTQYFGPGTRLTVL.